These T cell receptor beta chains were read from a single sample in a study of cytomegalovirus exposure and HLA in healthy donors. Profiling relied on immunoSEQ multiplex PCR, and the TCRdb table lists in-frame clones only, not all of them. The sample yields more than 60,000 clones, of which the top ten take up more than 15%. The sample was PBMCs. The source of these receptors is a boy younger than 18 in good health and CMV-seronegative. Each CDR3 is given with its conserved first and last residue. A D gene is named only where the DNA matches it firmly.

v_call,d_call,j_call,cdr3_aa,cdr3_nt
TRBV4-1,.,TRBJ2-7,CASSQFPGTHGDYEQYF,TGCGCCAGCAGCCAATTCCCCGGGACACACGGGGACTACGAGCAGTACTTC
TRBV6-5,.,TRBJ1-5,CASSLALWGQPQHF,TGTGCCAGCAGCCTAGCTCTTTGGGGTCAGCCCCAGCATTTT
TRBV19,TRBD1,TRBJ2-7,CASSIGTGPYEQYF,TGTGCCAGTAGTATTGGGACAGGGCCTTACGAGCAGTACTTC
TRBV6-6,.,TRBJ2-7,CASSDTSGIFDEQYF,TGTGCCAGCAGTGACACCTCAGGTATCTTCGACGAGCAGTACTTC
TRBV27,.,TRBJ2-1,CASSATIHEQFF,TGTGCCAGCAGTGCAACTATCCATGAGCAGTTCTTC
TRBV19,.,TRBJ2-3,CASSTPDTQYF,TGTGCCAGTAGTACTCCAGATACGCAGTATTTT
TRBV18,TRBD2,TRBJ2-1,CASSPPGLAGGNDEQFF,TGTGCCAGCTCACCACCAGGCCTAGCGGGAGGTAACGATGAGCAGTTCTTC
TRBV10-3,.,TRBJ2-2,CAIRGAGIGELFF,TGTGCCATCAGGGGGGCTGGTATCGGGGAGCTGTTTTTT
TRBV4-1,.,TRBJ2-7,CASSPFEGEGEQCF,TGCGCCAGCAGCCCCTTTGAGGGGGAAGGAGAGCAGTGCTTC
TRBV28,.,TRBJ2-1,CASSYRYNEQFF,TGTGCCAGCAGTTATCGGTACAATGAGCAGTTCTTC
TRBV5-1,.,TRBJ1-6,CASSSADRSSSYNSPLHF,TGCGCCAGCAGCTCAGCTGACAGGTCAAGCTCCTATAATTCACCCCTCCACTTT
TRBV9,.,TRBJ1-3,CASSVDSSGNTIYF,TGTGCCAGCAGCGTGGACAGCTCTGGAAACACCATATATTTT
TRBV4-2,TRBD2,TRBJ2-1,CASSLKRGGLGTEQFF,TGTGCCAGCAGCCTCAAGCGGGGGGGCCTTGGTACTGAGCAGTTCTTC
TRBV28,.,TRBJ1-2,CASSPLYYGYTF,TGTGCCAGCAGCCCATTGTACTATGGCTACACCTTC
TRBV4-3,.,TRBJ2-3,CASSQDLVGATDTQYF,TGCGCCAGCAGCCAAGATCTTGTGGGAGCGACAGATACGCAGTATTTT
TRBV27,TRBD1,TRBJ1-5,CASSFRTGGDQPQHF,TGTGCCAGCAGTTTTCGGACAGGGGGCGATCAGCCCCAGCATTTT
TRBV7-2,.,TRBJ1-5,CASSLTGAGDLNQPQHF,TGTGCCAGCAGCCTCACTGGGGCAGGCGATCTGAATCAGCCCCAGCATTTT
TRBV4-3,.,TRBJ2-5,CASSGRAYQETQYF,TGCGCCAGCAGCGGGCGGGCTTACCAAGAGACCCAGTACTTC
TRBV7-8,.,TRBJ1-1,CASSTGRNTEAFF,TGTGCCAGCAGTACGGGGAGGAACACTGAAGCTTTCTTT
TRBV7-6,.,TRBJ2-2,CASTLGRGDTGELFF,TGTGCCAGCACCCTCGGCAGGGGGGACACCGGGGAGCTGTTTTTT
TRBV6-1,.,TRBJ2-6,CASSEELVDGSVVGANVLTF,TGTGCCAGCAGTGAAGAACTCGTCGACGGGAGCGTCGTTGGGGCCAACGTCCTGACTTTC
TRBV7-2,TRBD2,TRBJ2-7,CASSSLGGREGEQYF,TGTGCCAGCAGCTCCCTGGGGGGGAGGGAAGGCGAGCAGTACTTC
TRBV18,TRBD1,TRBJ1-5,CASSPPDRANQPQHF,TGTGCCAGCTCACCACCGGACAGGGCCAATCAGCCCCAGCATTTT
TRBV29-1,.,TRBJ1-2,CSVEGAGVYGYTF,TGCAGCGTTGAAGGGGCCGGCGTCTATGGCTACACCTTC
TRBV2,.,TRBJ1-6,CASTPGFSPLHF,TGTGCCAGCACCCCAGGTTTCTCACCCCTCCACTTT
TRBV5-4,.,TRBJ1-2,CASSLGVDINYGYTF,TGTGCCAGCAGCTTGGGCGTGGACATTAACTATGGCTACACCTTC
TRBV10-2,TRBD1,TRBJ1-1,CASSEWRGGQGPKEAFF,TGCGCCAGCAGTGAGTGGAGGGGAGGACAGGGGCCCAAGGAAGCTTTCTTT
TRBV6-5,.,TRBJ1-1,CASQEYLLAEAFF,TGTGCCAGCCAGGAATACCTTTTAGCTGAAGCTTTCTTT
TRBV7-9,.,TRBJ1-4,CASWGRTGTNEKLFF,TGTGCCAGCTGGGGGAGGACGGGAACTAATGAAAAACTGTTTTTT
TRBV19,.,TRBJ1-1,CASSISAGLNTEAFF,TGTGCCAGTAGTATAAGTGCAGGGTTGAACACTGAAGCTTTCTTT
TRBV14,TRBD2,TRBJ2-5,CASSQAASGRPDEYQETQYF,TGTGCCAGCAGCCAAGCGGCTAGCGGGAGGCCCGATGAGTACCAAGAGACCCAGTACTTC
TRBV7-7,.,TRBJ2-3,CASSPGGTDTQYF,TGTGCCAGCAGCCCCGGGGGCACAGATACGCAGTATTTT
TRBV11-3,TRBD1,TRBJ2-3,CASSLGLRDRSTDTQYF,TGTGCCAGCAGCTTAGGCCTGCGGGACAGGTCCACAGATACGCAGTATTTT
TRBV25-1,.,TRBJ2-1,CASRGPGYNEQFF,TGTGCCAGTAGGGGTCCGGGCTACAATGAGCAGTTCTTC
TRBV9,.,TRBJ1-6,CASSVGTGWNSPLHF,TGTGCCAGCAGCGTAGGAACAGGGTGGAATTCACCCCTCCACTTT
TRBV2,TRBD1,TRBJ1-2,CASRLKKTGGGYGYTF,TGTGCCAGCCGACTCAAAAAGACAGGGGGAGGCTATGGCTACACCTTC
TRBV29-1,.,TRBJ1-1,CSVSQGRDTEAFF,TGCAGCGTTTCCCAGGGTAGGGACACTGAAGCTTTCTTT
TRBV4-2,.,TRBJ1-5,CASSQGNSNNQPQHF,TGTGCCAGCAGCCAAGGGAACAGCAACAATCAGCCCCAGCATTTT
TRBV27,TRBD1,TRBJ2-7,CASGRTGAHPYEQYF,TGTGCCAGCGGACGCACAGGGGCCCATCCCTACGAGCAGTACTTC
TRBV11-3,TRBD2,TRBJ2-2,CASSLGAGGFTGELFF,TGTGCCAGCAGCTTGGGAGCGGGGGGATTCACCGGGGAGCTGTTTTTT
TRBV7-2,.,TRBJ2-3,CASSPLADTTDTQYF,TGTGCCAGCAGTCCCTTAGCAGATACCACAGATACGCAGTATTTT
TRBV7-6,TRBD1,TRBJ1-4,CASSTQTGGNEKLFF,TGTGCCAGCAGCACCCAGACAGGGGGGAATGAAAAACTGTTTTTT
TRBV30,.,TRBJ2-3,CASPLGAATDTQYF,TGTGCCTCCCCTCTTGGGGCAGCCACAGATACGCAGTATTTT
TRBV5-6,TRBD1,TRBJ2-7,CASSWGQTYEQYF,TGTGCCAGCAGCTGGGGACAGACCTACGAGCAGTACTTC
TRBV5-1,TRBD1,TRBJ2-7,CASSTFPGQGGHEQYF,TGCGCCAGCTCGACGTTCCCGGGACAGGGGGGGCACGAGCAGTACTTC
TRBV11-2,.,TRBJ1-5,CASSLGSGQPQHF,TGTGCCAGCAGCTTAGGCTCAGGGCAACCCCAGCATTTT
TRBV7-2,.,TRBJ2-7,CASSSTNYEQYF,TGTGCCAGCAGCTCCACTAACTACGAGCAGTACTTC
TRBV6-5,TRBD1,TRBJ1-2,CASSLKAGGDGYTF,TGTGCCAGCAGTTTAAAAGCAGGGGGCGATGGCTACACCTTC
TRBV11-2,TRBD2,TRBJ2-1,CASSLFIAGGRDEQFF,TGTGCCAGCAGCCTCTTTATAGCGGGAGGCAGGGATGAGCAGTTCTTC
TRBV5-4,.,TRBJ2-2,CASSVKNTGELFF,TGTGCCAGCAGCGTCAAGAACACCGGGGAGCTGTTTTTT
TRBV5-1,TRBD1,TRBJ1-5,CASSPGGQSFEPQHF,TGCGCCAGCAGCCCAGGGGGACAGAGTTTTGAGCCCCAGCATTTT
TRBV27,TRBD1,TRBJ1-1,CASSGTGVHTEAFF,TGTGCCAGCAGTGGGACAGGGGTCCACACTGAAGCTTTCTTT
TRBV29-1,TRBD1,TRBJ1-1,CSAVTGSPEAFF,TGCAGCGCCGTGACAGGGTCCCCTGAAGCTTTCTTT
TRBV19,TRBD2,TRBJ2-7,CATAGGGFYEQYF,TGTGCCACCGCGGGAGGGGGCTTCTACGAGCAGTACTTC
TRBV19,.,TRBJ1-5,CASSTTETMRYSNQPQHF,TGTGCCAGTAGTACCACGGAGACGATGCGATATAGCAATCAGCCCCAGCATTTT
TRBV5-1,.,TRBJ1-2,CASSLEGVSEPYGYTF,TGCGCCAGCAGCTTGGAAGGGGTCAGCGAGCCGTATGGCTACACCTTC
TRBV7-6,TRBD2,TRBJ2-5,CASSSRTSAETQYF,TGTGCCAGCAGCTCAAGGACTAGCGCAGAGACCCAGTACTTC